Presented here are 17 T cell receptor beta chains from one specimen sequenced in a study of spatial heterogeneity in lung cancer (dated by TCRdb to between 2017 and 2020). The time point label for this specimen denotes: sample taken at primary tumor resection. Without any cell sorting, TCR sequencing was performed on whole RNA extracted either from tumor and nontumor lung tissue or from cryopreserved PBMC samples. Libraries were made using 5' RACE. The sample was run on a NextSeq 500. TCRdb reran the public reads through fastp at Q25 and MiXCR, keeping productive beta chains. Entries are consolidated by CDR3 protein sequence, retaining the most common genes and DNA. The sample table holds some 1,600 distinct CDR3 sequences, of which 6.5% to 8% were seen once. 10% of the sample is held by the ten biggest clonotypes. The source material was normal lung tissue next to the tumor, sampled at surgery. Receptors were obtained from a female donor with early-stage non-small cell lung cancer.

CDR3 sequence (DNA): TGCGCCAGCAGCTTGGAGACAGCTTATCAGCCCCAGCATTTT. Its protein is CASSLETAYQPQHF. The chain combines TRBV5-1 with TRBJ1-5; TRBD1 is a possible D gene (5 bases). Trimming removed 0 bases at V and 5 bases at J, with 9 bases between. Germline-derived CDR1 and CDR2 are SGHRS and YFSETQ. This CDR3 is 14 amino acids long.

In this sample, this clonotype is medium-sized (0.01 to 0.1%). The V and J genes are TRBV28 and TRBJ1-1, with 9 bases identical to TRBD1. V shed 8 bases and J 3 bases; nucleotides not matched to a gene: 10. The CDR3 length is 15 residues. Germline values: CDR1 MDHEN, CDR2 SYDVKM. This chain's CDR3 is CASHVPGQGYTEAFF. CDR3 coding DNA: TGTGCCAGCCACGTCCCGGGACAGGGCTACACTGAAGCTTTCTTT.

This clonotype is classed as medium-sized (0.01 to 0.1%). The CDR3 DNA sequence: TGTGCCAGCAGCTCGGACAGGATTTACTCACCCCTCCACTTT. It codes for CASSSDRIYSPLHF. The chain combines TRBV5-4 with TRBJ1-6; 7 nucleotides agree with TRBD1. Germline V gene lookup returns CDR1 SGHNT and CDR2 YYREEE (reference sequence). The length of the CDR3 is 14 residues. V trimming: 3 bases; J trimming: 10 bases; junction bases outside the gene matches: 7.

This clonotype is large. The gene calls are TRBV4-3 and TRBJ2-3; TRBD2 aligns across 12 bases. This CDR3 has 20 amino acids. V shed 0 bases and J 0 bases; nucleotides not matched to a gene: 10. Germline assignment: CDR1 LGHNA and CDR2 YSLEER. CDR3: CASSQDYRTSGISSTDTQYF. CDR3 nucleotide sequence: TGCGCCAGCAGCCAAGATTACCGGACTAGCGGGATCTCTAGCACAGATACGCAGTATTTT.

This clonotype is deemed large. DNA for the CDR3: TGCAGTGCTAGAGATAGGCTAGCGGGAGAAACCGGGGAGCTGTTTTTT. Protein product: CSARDRLAGETGELFF. The chain employs TRBV20-1 and TRBJ2-2; the match to TRBD2 covers 10 bases. The germline CDR1 and CDR2 sequences are DFQATT and SNEGSKA (reference sequence). CDR3 length: 16 residues. The V and J ends lost 0 bases and 5 bases, in that order; junction bases with no gene match: 6.

By sample share, this clonotype is medium-sized (0.01 to 0.1%). The genes are TRBV20-1 and TRBJ2-7, with TRBD2 matching over 11 bases. This CDR3 is 11 amino acids long. The J segment lost 7 bases and the V segment lost 6 bases, leaving 2 bases of the junction unmatched. Germline V lookup: CDR1 DFQATT, CDR2 SNEGSKA (reference sequence). The CDR3 DNA sequence: TGCAGTGCGGGACTAGCGGATGAGCAGTACTTC. Translated: CSAGLADEQYF.

This clonotype occurred many times. The V and J genes are TRBV12-3 or TRBV12-4 and TRBJ1-4; possibly TRBD1 for D (6 bases). Trimming cost V 6 bases and J 8 bases, with 25 bases left between them. This CDR3 spans 17 amino acids. CDR3 DNA: TGTGCCAGCAGCCCTCGTTTGGCGAACAGGGTAGAAGAAAAACTGTTTTTT. It is translated as CASSPRLANRVEEKLFF.

The chain has TRBV15 and TRBJ2-3; TRBD2 matches 8 bases. The trim removed 6 bases at V and 5 bases at J, leaving 10 bases unmatched. This CDR3 is built from 15 residues. Germline V gives CDR1 LNHNV, CDR2 YYDKDF (reference sequence). CDR3: CATSPRWLAGDTQYF. CDR3 DNA: TGTGCCACCAGTCCACGTTGGCTAGCGGGAGATACGCAGTATTTT.

By frequency in the sample, this clonotype is medium-sized. The V and J genes are TRBV20-1 and TRBJ1-5; D possibly corresponds to TRBD1 (6 bases). CDR3 length: 13 residues. Germline loops: CDR1 DFQATT, CDR2 SNEGSKA (reference sequence). Trimming left V 5 bases short and J 5 bases short, with 13 bases between. CDR3 sequence reads: CSARRQVDQPQHF. CDR3 nucleotide sequence: TGCAGTGCTCGCAGACAGGTTGATCAGCCCCAGCATTTT.

This clonotype qualifies as medium-sized. The rearrangement joins TRBV19 to TRBJ2-3; TRBD1 matches at 7 bases. Trimming removed 7 bases from V and 0 bases from J; junction bases left unmatched: 7. The germline gives CDR1 LNHDA, CDR2 SQIVND (reference sequence). This CDR3 has 15 residues. In DNA, the CDR3 is TGTGCCAGTAATCCGGACAGGTCTAGCACAGATACGCAGTATTTT. This translates into CASNPDRSSTDTQYF.

This clonotype turned up a few times. The chain recombines TRBV18 with TRBJ2-6, with D uncertain. The length of the CDR3 is 16 residues. Germline CDR1 reads KGHSH; CDR2 reads LQKENI. Trimming stripped 2 bases from V and 0 bases from J, with 8 bases between. CDR3 DNA: TGTGCCAGCTCACCAGGAAGTTACTCTGGGGCCAACGTCCTGACTTTC. Encoded protein: CASSPGSYSGANVLTF. The full variable domain, its missing parts supplied by reference TRBV18 and TRBJ2-6, is NAGVMQNPRHLVRRRGQEARLRCSPMKGHSHVYWYRQLPEEGLKFMVYLQKENIIDESGMPKERFSAEFPKEGPSILRIQQVVRGDSAAYFCASSPGSYSGANVLTFGAGSRLTVL.

This clonotype came up many times. This chain links TRBV9 with TRBJ2-7; D unclear. There are 14 residues in the CDR3. Per the germline V gene, CDR1 is SGDLS and CDR2 is YYNGEE. V gave up 0 bases and J gave up 2 bases, with 9 bases separating them. CDR3 sequence reads: CASSVAVTAYEQYF. The CDR3 DNA sequence: TGTGCCAGCAGCGTAGCCGTAACAGCCTACGAGCAGTACTTC.

By share, this clonotype ranks as medium-sized (0.01 to 0.1%). This chain joins TRBV29-1 and TRBJ1-1; D remains ambiguous. CDR1 and CDR2 (germline): SQVTM, ANQGSEA. The CDR3 length is 10 residues. Deletions cut 6 bases from V and 4 bases from J, with 6 bases between. The CDR3: CSVYGTEAFF. CDR3 DNA: TGCAGCGTATATGGCACTGAAGCTTTCTTT.

By its share, this clonotype is large. The chain has TRBV27 and TRBJ1-1; D uncertain. The V gene lost 6 bases and the J gene lost 0 bases, with 11 bases spanning the gap. Germline CDR1 and CDR2: MNHEY and SMNVEV (reference sequence). The CDR3 extends over 14 amino acids. The CDR3 nucleotides read TGTGCCAGCAGCCGTGGACGAATGAACACTGAAGCTTTCTTT. It translates to CASSRGRMNTEAFF.

This clonotype appeared many times. The chain joins TRBV12-3 or TRBV12-4 to TRBJ2-5; 8 bases match TRBD1. The CDR3 consists of 13 residues. V was clipped by 4 bases and J by 4 bases; unmatched bases: 2. The CDR3: CASSSTGVETQYF. The DNA for the CDR3 is TGTGCCAGCAGTTCGACAGGGGTAGAGACCCAGTACTTC.

This clonotype came up many times. The gene calls are TRBV21-1 and TRBJ2-7; whether TRBD2, the table's D call, matches the DNA was not checked. TRBV21-1 has pseudogene status. CDR3 length: 15 residues. CDR3 in DNA: TGTGCCAGCAGCAAAAGGGCCCAATGGGAGGGCGAGCAGTACTTC. Protein: CASSKRAQWEGEQYF.

By frequency in the sample, this clonotype is large (0.1 to 1%). The chain uses TRBV27 and TRBJ1-3; the D is unclear. Trimming took 6 bases from V and 1 from J, leaving 13 bases between them. The germline gives CDR1 MNHEY, CDR2 SMNVEV (reference sequence). This CDR3 spans 15 amino acids. CDR3 DNA sequence: TGTGCCAGCAGCCCCTTAGCCGTATCTGGAAACACCATATATTTT. Translation gives CASSPLAVSGNTIYF.